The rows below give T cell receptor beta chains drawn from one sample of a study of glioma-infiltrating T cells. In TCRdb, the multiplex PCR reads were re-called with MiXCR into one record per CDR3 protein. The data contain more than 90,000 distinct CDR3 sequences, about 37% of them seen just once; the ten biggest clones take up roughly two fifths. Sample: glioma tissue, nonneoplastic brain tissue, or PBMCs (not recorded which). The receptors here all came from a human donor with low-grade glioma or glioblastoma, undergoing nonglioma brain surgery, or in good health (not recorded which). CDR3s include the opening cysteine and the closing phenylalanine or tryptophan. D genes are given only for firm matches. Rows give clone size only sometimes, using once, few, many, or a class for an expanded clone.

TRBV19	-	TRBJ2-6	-	CASPGTGANVLTF	TGTGCCAGCCCCGGGACTGGGGCCAACGTCCTGACTTTC
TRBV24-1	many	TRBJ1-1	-	CATSGNRDSTEAFF	TGTGCCACCAGTGGAAACAGGGATAGCACTGAAGCTTTCTTT
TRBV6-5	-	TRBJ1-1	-	CASRANTNNEEFF	TGTGCCAGCAGAGCCAACACGAACAATGAAGAGTTCTTT
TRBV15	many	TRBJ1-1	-	CATSYNPGTEAFF	TGTGCCACCAGTTATAATCCGGGCACTGAAGCTTTCTTT
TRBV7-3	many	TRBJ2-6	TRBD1	CASSSRDRDSGANVLTF	TGTGCCAGCAGCTCCCGGGACAGGGACTCTGGGGCCAACGTCCTGACTTTC
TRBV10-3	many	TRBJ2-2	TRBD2	CAIKGLAGQTGELFF	TGTGCCATCAAGGGACTAGCGGGGCAAACCGGGGAGCTGTTTTTT
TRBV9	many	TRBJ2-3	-	CASSVGGGGASDTQYF	TGTGCCAGCAGCGTAGGAGGGGGAGGGGCTTCAGATACGCAGTATTTT
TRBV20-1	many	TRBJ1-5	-	CSASHDSNQPQHF	TGCAGTGCTAGTCATGACAGCAATCAGCCCCAGCATTTT
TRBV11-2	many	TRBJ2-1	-	CASSLVIGGQQFF	TGTGCCAGCAGCTTAGTGATCGGGGGGCAGCAGTTCTTC
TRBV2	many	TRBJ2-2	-	CASIRGTGELFF	TGTGCCAGTATAAGGGGCACCGGGGAGCTGTTTTTT
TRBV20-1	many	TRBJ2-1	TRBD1	CSARDRTGNNEQFF	TGCAGTGCTAGAGATAGGACAGGGAACAATGAGCAGTTCTTC
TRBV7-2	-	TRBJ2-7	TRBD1	CASSSTDRGGYYEQYF	TGTGCCAGCAGCTCAACGGACAGGGGTGGCTACTACGAGCAGTACTTC
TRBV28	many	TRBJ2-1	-	CASGSGNEQFF	TGTGCCAGCGGTTCTGGCAATGAGCAGTTCTTC
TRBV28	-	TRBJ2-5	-	CASSLGGATQYF	TGTGCCAGCAGTTTAGGGGGGGCAACCCAGTACTTC
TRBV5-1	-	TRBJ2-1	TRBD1	CASSLLTGQGAYEQFF	TGCGCCAGCAGCTTGCTTACCGGACAGGGGGCCTACGAGCAGTTCTTC